This TCR beta chain was sequenced in a study of T-cell memory formation after mild COVID-19. 5'RACE, which relied on constant-segment primers, yielded TCR alpha and TCR beta cDNA libraries carrying sample barcodes and UMIs. TCRdb itself ran the 5' RACE reads through MiXCR, one entry per CDR3 protein. Of a few hundred thousand distinct CDR3 sequences listed, around 15% are singletons. This CDR3 has 13 amino acids. In germline, CDR1 is SGHRS, CDR2 YFSETQ. Trimming left V 4 bases short and J 4 bases short, with 9 bases between. This clonotype was seen a few times. Its antigen is still unknown. Whole-study findings and limits: SARS-CoV-2 specificity of second-wave clones peaking day 37 was unconfirmed. The pre-infection memory compartment contained some responding clones, suggesting cross-reactive memory joined.

This TCR derives from a man between 18 and 29 years old who had mild COVID-19 (a few samples of this study predate the infection). Cell type and time point are not known. This rearrangement joins TRBV5-1 to TRBJ2-1, with D perhaps matching TRBD2 (5 bases). Sequencing used PBMCs or a T cell subset sorted from them (not recorded which). CDR3 sequence reads: CASSGRAYNEQFF. As DNA, the CDR3 is TGCGCCAGCAGCGGGCGGGCGTACAATGAGCAGTTCTTC.